One T cell receptor (beta chain) is described in this entry. The sample carries other DNA sequences with the same CDR3. The sample originates from a study of shared clonotypes between healthy human individuals. The CDR3 spans 12 residues. Trimming cost V 3 bases and J 4 bases, with 7 bases left between them. Germline V CDR1 and CDR2: MDHEN, SYDVKM. The protocol was immunoSEQ multiplex PCR, while the TCRdb copy is restricted to in-frame clones and leaves out a portion. The repertoire holds millions of clones, with 85% to 95% as singletons. The sequencing sample was made of naive CD4+ T cells sorted from blood. Subset meaning: CD45RA+ positively selected. This TCR derives from a man between 18 and 29 years old in good health. The chain employs TRBV28 and TRBJ2-7; no definite D call. The CDR3 region has the DNA TGTGCCAGCAGTTTGGTGTCATACGAGCAGTACTTC. Amino acids: CASSLVSYEQYF.